The 27 T cell receptor beta chains given below trace back to one sample, sequenced in a study of blood T cell repertoires in COVID-19. Some clones are missing from TCRdb's copy, which holds only in-frame ones; the method was immunoSEQ multiplex PCR. The profile shows 200,000 to 250,000 clones, approximately 91% of them singletons. The sample consisted of peripheral blood. Source of these receptors: a man between 60 and 75 years old who had recovered from COVID-19.

The CDR3: CASSSTGWNEKLFF. In DNA, the CDR3 is TGTGCCAGCAGCTCGACAGGGTGGAATGAAAAACTGTTTTTT. This chain joins TRBV3-1 (or the pseudogene TRBV3-2) and TRBJ1-4; TRBD1 aligns across 7 bases. Looked up from germline, CDR1 is LGHDT and CDR2 is YNNKEL (reference sequence). The V and J ends lost 5 bases and 5 bases, in that order; junction bases with no gene match: 5. The CDR3 covers 14 residues.

The gene calls are TRBV19 and TRBJ2-2; 10 bases are shared with TRBD2. The CDR3 length is 17 residues. Germline V gives CDR1 LNHDA, CDR2 SQIVND (reference sequence). The junction had 10 bases not matched to a gene; V was cut back by 9 bases and J by 0 bases. The CDR3, as DNA: TGTGCCAGCAGAACTAGCGGGGCGGTCCCGAACACCGGGGAGCTGTTTTTT. It encodes CASRTSGAVPNTGELFF. Using reference TRBV19 and TRBJ2-2 for the parts outside the CDR3, the full variable domain is DGGITQSPKYLFRKEGQNVTLSCEQNLNHDAMYWYRQDPGQGLRLIYYSQIVNDFQKGDIAEGYSVSREKKESFPLTVTSAQKNPTAFYLCASRTSGAVPNTGELFFGEGSRLTVL.

This rearrangement joins TRBV27 to TRBJ1-2; D is unclear. The germline CDR1 and CDR2 sequences are MNHEY and SMNVEV (reference sequence). The V end lost 4 bases, the J end lost 3 bases, and 9 bases lay between the germline ends. This CDR3 region has 13 residues. The CDR3 here is CASSYRQDYGYTF. Here the CDR3 DNA reads TGTGCCAGCAGTTACCGACAAGACTATGGCTACACCTTC.

The V gene is TRBV5-6, the J gene TRBJ2-7; 8 nucleotides agree with TRBD1. V shed 4 bases and J 10 bases; nucleotides not matched to a gene: 13. The germline gives CDR1 SGHDT, CDR2 YYEEEE. The CDR3 is 14 residues long. The CDR3 region has the DNA TGTGCCAGCAGCCCGCCGGGACAGGTAAAAAGACAGTACTTC. It specifies CASSPPGQVKRQYF.

The V call is TRBV5-1, the J call TRBJ2-3; a possible D gene is TRBD1 (5 bases). CDR1 and CDR2 from the germline V gene are SGHRS and YFSETQ. Trimming left V 0 bases short and J 0 bases short, with 8 bases between. This CDR3 region has 15 residues. CDR3 sequence reads: CASSLGTLSTDTQYF. As DNA, the CDR3 is TGCGCCAGCAGCTTGGGGACACTAAGCACAGATACGCAGTATTTT.

The chain uses TRBV12-3 or TRBV12-4 and TRBJ2-5; a possible D gene is TRBD1 (6 bases). The CDR3 is 13 residues long. V gave up 5 bases and J gave up 0 bases, with 7 bases separating them. CDR3 nucleotides: TGTGCCAGCAGTCACAGGGACCAAGAGACCCAGTACTTC. As protein: CASSHRDQETQYF.

The J gene is TRBJ2-7, the V gene TRBV5-1; 8 positions match TRBD1. The germline V gene encodes CDR1 SGHRS and CDR2 YFSETQ. Unmatched junction bases numbered 6, after V lost 3 bases and J lost 4 bases. This CDR3 contains 14 residues. CDR3 bases: TGCGCCAGCAGCTCCTCCGGGACAGGTTACGAGCAGTACTTC. Translation: CASSSSGTGYEQYF.

The rearrangement links TRBV28 to TRBJ2-7; possible D gene TRBD1, 6 bases. V dropped 3 bases and J dropped 0 bases, with 15 bases sitting between them. The CDR3 is 16 amino acids. Germline loops: CDR1 MDHEN, CDR2 SYDVKM. The CDR3 here is CASSFPRTASSYEQYF. CDR3 in DNA: TGTGCCAGCAGTTTCCCCCGGACAGCCAGCTCCTACGAGCAGTACTTC.

This sequence joins TRBV30 and TRBJ1-1; D uncertain. The ends were cut back, 2 bases at V and 0 bases at J, with 7 bases in the middle. The V gene's germline CDR1 is GTSNPN and CDR2 SVGIG (reference sequence). The CDR3 has 13 residues. CDR3 region: CAWSLHLNTEAFF. Here the CDR3 DNA reads TGTGCCTGGAGTTTGCACTTGAACACTGAAGCTTTCTTT.

The sample holds one count of this clone. The chain joins TRBV27 to TRBJ2-7, with 9 bases fitting TRBD1. V lost 5 bases and J lost 3; bases outside the gene matches: 5. Germline loops: CDR1 MNHEY, CDR2 SMNVEV (reference sequence). The CDR3 has 14 residues. The CDR3 DNA reads TGTGCCAGCAGTCCCCGGGACAGGGTCTACGAGCAGTACTTC. Protein product: CASSPRDRVYEQYF.

The rearrangement links TRBV28 to TRBJ2-3; D may be TRBD1 (6 bases). V was clipped by 6 bases and J by 4 bases, with 11 bases between them. The CDR3 sequence is 13 residues long. Per the germline V gene, CDR1 is MDHEN and CDR2 is SYDVKM. The CDR3 here is CASSKQGADTQYF. The CDR3, as DNA: TGTGCCAGCAGCAAACAGGGTGCAGATACGCAGTATTTT.

This clone was recorded once. The rearrangement uses TRBV28 and TRBJ1-2; 7 bases map to TRBD1. The V segment lost 3 bases and the J segment 4 bases; nucleotides outside the gene matches: 2. Per germline, CDR1 MDHEN and CDR2 SYDVKM. CDR3 length: 13 amino acids. The CDR3 region is CASSFRGSYGYTF. CDR3 coding DNA: TGTGCCAGCAGTTTCAGGGGGTCCTATGGCTACACCTTC.

The chain links TRBV2 to TRBJ1-2, with D possibly matching TRBD1 (5 bases). Trimming pared 8 bases from V and 8 bases from J, leaving 18 bases between. CDR3 length: 13 amino acids. From germline, CDR1 is SNHLY and CDR2 FYNNEI. CDR3 residues: CASFRGRVGGYTF. The DNA of the CDR3 is TGTGCCAGCTTCAGAGGCAGGGTTGGAGGCTACACCTTC.

V and J are TRBV19 and TRBJ1-1, with 7 positions matching TRBD1. The V gene's germline CDR1 is LNHDA and CDR2 SQIVND (reference sequence). Trimming took 8 bases from V and 0 from J; bases not matched to a gene: 18. This CDR3 comprises 18 residues. The CDR3 is CASYSGAGGFLMNTEAFF. CDR3 DNA: TGTGCCAGTTATAGTGGGGCAGGGGGATTTCTCATGAACACTGAAGCTTTCTTT.

The J gene is TRBJ2-7, the V gene TRBV10-3, with D maybe TRBD1 (6 bases). V lost 6 bases, J lost 6 bases, and 18 bases lay in between. The CDR3 loop spans 14 amino acids. Germline values: CDR1 ENHRY, CDR2 SYGVKD. Here the CDR3 DNA reads TGTGCCATCAGGACCGGGTCCCAGACAGGCGAGCAGTACTTC. This codes for CAIRTGSQTGEQYF.

V and J are TRBV27 and TRBJ1-1; D ambiguous. Trimming pared 6 bases from V and 1 base from J, leaving 9 bases between. This CDR3 region has 13 residues. CDR1 is MNHEY, CDR2 SMNVEV, per germline (reference sequence). The CDR3 bases are TGTGCCAGCAGCCGGAGGGAGAACACTGAAGCTTTCTTT. It codes for CASSRRENTEAFF.

The rearrangement joins TRBV25-1 to TRBJ1-1; 10 bases align to TRBD1. With 8 bases clipped from V and 5 bases from J, the junction kept 14 bases outside the gene matches. Germline V gene lookup returns CDR1 MGHDK and CDR2 SYGVNS. The CDR3 has 16 amino acids. Here the CDR3 reads CASRRPGDRGGTEAFF. The DNA of the CDR3 is TGTGCCAGCCGTAGGCCCGGGGACAGGGGTGGGACTGAAGCTTTCTTT.

This clone was seen a single time. This chain's CDR3 is CASSPGTSGSGTGELFF. The CDR3 DNA reads as TGTGCCAGCAGCCCCGGGACTAGCGGGAGCGGGACCGGGGAGCTGTTTTTT. The rearrangement uses TRBV4-2 and TRBJ2-2; 14 bases match TRBD2. The CDR3 contains 17 residues. Germline CDR1 is LGHNA and CDR2 is YNFKEQ. Germline trimming cut 4 bases from V and 5 bases from J; bases unmatched to any gene: 6.

The chain carries TRBV27 and TRBJ2-7, with 7 bases matching TRBD1. Germline V gene sequence: CDR1 MNHEY, CDR2 SMNVEV (reference sequence). The V segment lost 7 bases and the J segment 4 bases; nucleotides outside the gene matches: 13. The CDR3 has 15 amino acids. Written as DNA, the CDR3 is TGTGCCAGCAAACTATCGGGACAGATACTTTACGAGCAGTACTTC. Its protein is CASKLSGQILYEQYF.

V is TRBV25-1 and J is TRBJ1-1; 8 nucleotides align to TRBD1. This CDR3 is built from 14 residues. Germline values: CDR1 MGHDK, CDR2 SYGVNS. V was clipped by 6 bases and J by 9 bases; unmatched bases: 12. CDR3 nucleotides: TGTGCCAGCAGGAGGCGGACAGGGAATTCCAAAGCTTTCTTT. This encodes CASRRRTGNSKAFF.

This chain joins TRBV19 and TRBJ2-1; no definite D call. The V and J ends lost 2 bases and 10 bases respectively, with 6 bases between them. Germline assignment: CDR1 LNHDA and CDR2 SQIVND (reference sequence). The CDR3 length is 11 residues. CDR3 nucleotides: TGTGCCAGTAGTATAATTGGCGAGCAGTTCTTC. This encodes CASSIIGEQFF.

The V call is TRBV2, the J call TRBJ1-2; the match to TRBD1 covers 8 bases. Germline CDR1 reads SNHLY; CDR2 reads FYNNEI. Trimming cost V 4 bases and J 7 bases; bases outside gene matches: 8. The CDR3 extends over 14 amino acids. The CDR3 loop is CASSGTGNAGGYTF. The CDR3 nucleotides read TGTGCCAGCAGTGGGACAGGGAATGCGGGTGGCTACACCTTC.

The chain is built from TRBV5-1 and TRBJ2-3; a possible D gene is TRBD2 (5 bases). The V end lost 3 bases, the J end lost 1 base, and 9 bases lay between the germline ends. The CDR3 is made up of 14 amino acids. Germline assignment: CDR1 SGHRS and CDR2 YFSETQ. The CDR3 here is CASSSGFGTDTQYF. The CDR3 nucleotides are TGCGCCAGCAGCTCGGGGTTCGGCACAGATACGCAGTATTTT.

This clone was observed once. The chain recombines TRBV28 with TRBJ1-5; 7 bases line up with TRBD1. This CDR3 has 16 residues. CDR1 and CDR2 from the germline V gene are MDHEN and SYDVKM. V gave up 6 bases and J gave up 0 bases; unmatched junction bases: 8. The CDR3 DNA sequence: TGTGCCAGCAGCTCACCGACAGGGTATAGCAATCAGCCCCAGCATTTT. It codes for CASSSPTGYSNQPQHF.

The chain carries TRBV6-5 and TRBJ1-1, with 9 bases matching TRBD1. The germline V gene encodes CDR1 MNHEY and CDR2 SVGAGI. The CDR3 is 14 residues long. V was pared by 6 bases and J by 9 bases, with 11 bases of the junction left unmatched. CDR3 sequence (DNA): TGTGCCAGCAGCCTCATGGGGGACAGGGTGCAAGCTTTCTTT. Amino acids: CASSLMGDRVQAFF.

The V and J genes are TRBV19 and TRBJ1-2; weak D call: TRBD1 (5 bases). Germline V lookup: CDR1 LNHDA, CDR2 SQIVND (reference sequence). The CDR3 has 16 amino acids. V gave up 6 bases and J gave up 3 bases, with 20 bases separating them. The CDR3, as DNA: TGTGCCAGTAGGGGGGGGAAGAGGGCCTTCGACTATGGCTACACCTTC. This translates into CASRGGKRAFDYGYTF.

This clone was seen a single time. The CDR3 DNA reads as TGTGCCAGCAGCAAAGGGAGAGGGAACTATGGCTACACCTTC. It codes for CASSKGRGNYGYTF. The V and J genes are TRBV21-1 and TRBJ1-2. TRBV21-1 is a pseudogene locus. The CDR3 length is 14 residues.